This is a list of T cell receptor beta chains from one sample in a study of T cell changes during pregnancy in multiple sclerosis. Here immunoSEQ multiplex PCR was the method, and the copy in TCRdb shows in-frame clones only, minus some. Here the sample spans tens of thousands of clones, about nine tenths being singletons. Sequencing was performed on peripheral blood, taken in the third trimester of pregnancy. These receptors came from a female donor in good health, enrolled as a control in a pregnancy study. Both conserved end residues are part of each CDR3. A D gene is named only where the DNA matches it firmly. Expanded clones get a size class; other rows say once, few or many, or leave the size out.

d_gene	v_gene	j_gene	abundance	CDR3nt	CDR3aa
TRBD2	TRBV5-4	TRBJ2-7	NA	TGTGCCAGCAGCTTTGGGACTAGCGGGGGGGGACTCTACGAGCAGTACTTC	CASSFGTSGGGLYEQYF
NA	TRBV11-2	TRBJ1-2	NA	TGTGCCAGCAGCTTTGGGCACGTTAATGGCTACACCTTC	CASSFGHVNGYTF
NA	TRBV9	TRBJ2-1	few	TGTGCCAGCAGCTATAACGGGAACAATGAGCAGTTCTTC	CASSYNGNNEQFF
NA	TRBV30	TRBJ2-1	once	TGTGCCTGGAGTGTACGAACGAGCTCCTACAATGAGCAGTTCTTC	CAWSVRTSSYNEQFF
NA	TRBV29-1	TRBJ1-2	NA	TGCAGCGCCGGGGGAGCTACCCTGGAGTATGGCTACACCTTC	CSAGGATLEYGYTF
TRBD1	TRBV5-1	TRBJ1-5	NA	TGCGCCAGCAGCCCCGGTCCGGGACAGGTCGAGCATTTT	CASSPGPGQVEHF
TRBD2	TRBV13	TRBJ2-7	NA	TGTGCCAGCAGCGCTGCGCTAGCGGGCTACGAGCAGTACTTC	CASSAALAGYEQYF
TRBD1	TRBV6-1	TRBJ2-1	NA	TGTGCCAGCAGTGAGCGTACTAGGGACAGGAGGTACAATGAGCAGTTCTTC	CASSERTRDRRYNEQFF
NA	TRBV7-8	TRBJ1-5	NA	TGTGCCACCAGACAGGATAGCAATCAGCCCCAGCATTTT	CATRQDSNQPQHF
TRBD1	TRBV11-2	TRBJ1-4	NA	TGTGCCAGCAGCCCCGGGACAGGGGGCCTCACAACTAATGAAAAACTGTTTTTT	CASSPGTGGLTTNEKLFF
TRBD2	TRBV10-1	TRBJ2-1	NA	TGCGCCAGCACTGGACCGGGACTAGCGGGAATCCATGAGCAGTTCTTC	CASTGPGLAGIHEQFF
NA	TRBV19	TRBJ1-5	NA	TGTGCCAGTAGTATTGGTGATGGCCCCCAGCATTTT	CASSIGDGPQHF
TRBD1	TRBV18	TRBJ1-1	many	TGTGCCAGCTCACCACGAGGGGGCATGAACACTGAAGCTTTCTTT	CASSPRGGMNTEAFF
TRBD2	TRBV7-9	TRBJ2-3	NA	TGTGCCAGTCTACTAGACGGGGGGGCCGCAGATACGCAGTATTTT	CASLLDGGAADTQYF
TRBD1	TRBV7-9	TRBJ1-1	NA	TGTGCCAGCAGCTTCCCGAGCAGGGGGAGCACTGAAGCTTTCTTT	CASSFPSRGSTEAFF
TRBD1	TRBV7-8	TRBJ2-7	NA	TGTGCCAGCAGCCGGGACAGAAAGCTCTACGAGCAGTACTTC	CASSRDRKLYEQYF
NA	TRBV7-2	TRBJ1-2	NA	TGTGCCAGCAGCCTAATAGACAGCCTCTATGGCTACACCTTC	CASSLIDSLYGYTF
NA	TRBV7-9	TRBJ1-2	NA	TGTGCCAGCAGCTTAGGGCAGGTGTTTAACTATGGCTACACCTTC	CASSLGQVFNYGYTF
NA	TRBV19	TRBJ1-5	NA	TGTGCCAGTAAGCGCTCCCGGGAGAATCAGCCCCAGCATTTT	CASKRSRENQPQHF
NA	TRBV19	TRBJ1-1	NA	TGTGCCAGTAGTATCCAGGGCCCGACCAACACTGAAGCTTTCTTT	CASSIQGPTNTEAFF
TRBD1	TRBV28	TRBJ1-1	NA	TGTGCCAGCAGTCTCAATCGACAGGGTTACACTGAAGCTTTCTTT	CASSLNRQGYTEAFF
NA	TRBV9	TRBJ1-3	NA	TGTGCCAGCAGCTCCGGTGGAGAGTCTGGAAACACCATATATTTT	CASSSGGESGNTIYF
NA	TRBV19	TRBJ1-6	NA	TGTGCCAGTAGTATATCAGGGACCTATAATTCACCCCTCCACTTT	CASSISGTYNSPLHF
NA	TRBV19	TRBJ1-5	NA	TGTGCCAGTAGTATTAGAGTTCAGGGGAGAAGCAATCAGCCCCAGCATTTT	CASSIRVQGRSNQPQHF
NA	TRBV19	TRBJ1-6	NA	TGTGCCAGTAGTATCACAGGGAACAATTCACCCCTCCACTTT	CASSITGNNSPLHF
NA	TRBV2	TRBJ1-1	NA	TGTGCCAGCAGTGAAGCCAGGAACACTGAAGCTTTCTTT	CASSEARNTEAFF
TRBD1	TRBV19	TRBJ1-2	NA	TGTGCCAGTAGTTCGCCGGGACAGGGAAACTATGGCTACACCTTC	CASSSPGQGNYGYTF
NA	TRBV7-9	TRBJ1-6	few	TGTGCCAGCAGCTTAGGGACAGCCGATAATTCACCCCTCCACTTT	CASSLGTADNSPLHF
TRBD2	TRBV5-3	TRBJ2-1	few	TGTGCCAGAAGCTTGGGACTAGCGTCCTACAATGAGCAGTTCTTC	CARSLGLASYNEQFF
NA	TRBV7-7	TRBJ2-5	NA	TGTGCCAGCGCATCCCGGGGTGTCCAAGAGACCCAGTACTTC	CASASRGVQETQYF
TRBD1	TRBV6-1	TRBJ1-2	NA	TGTGCCAGCAGTGAAGCTGGGGACAGGGAAACCTTC	CASSEAGDRETF
TRBD2	TRBV6-5	TRBJ2-7	NA	TGTGCCAGCACCCGGGGGGGGCTGTACGAGCAGTACTTC	CASTRGGLYEQYF
TRBD1	TRBV2	TRBJ1-2	NA	TGTGCCAGCAAACTGCGGACAGGGGTCGGCTACACCTTC	CASKLRTGVGYTF
TRBD1	TRBV13	TRBJ1-1	NA	TGTGCCAGCAGCTCCGGGGACAGTAGGAACACTGAAGCTTTCTTT	CASSSGDSRNTEAFF
NA	TRBV28	TRBJ1-2	NA	TGTGCCAGCAGTTTTTCCGGCTATGGCTACACCTTC	CASSFSGYGYTF
NA	TRBV5-8	TRBJ2-7	NA	TGTGCCAGCAGCATAGACTACGAGCAGTACTTC	CASSIDYEQYF
NA	TRBV5-6	TRBJ2-7	NA	TGTGCCAGCAGCCCCAGCCGAGGCAGGGGTATATACGAGCAGTACTTC	CASSPSRGRGIYEQYF
TRBD1	TRBV7-2	TRBJ1-1	NA	TGTGCCAGCAGCCTACCCGCCCGACAGGGGACAGGAGGGACTGAAGCTTTCTTT	CASSLPARQGTGGTEAFF
TRBD1	TRBV30	TRBJ2-7	NA	TGTGCCTGGAGTCACAGGGGAAGCTCCTACGAGCAGTACTTC	CAWSHRGSSYEQYF
NA	TRBV29-1	TRBJ1-1	NA	TGCAGCGTTGTTGAGGGCGGGAACACTGAAGCTTTCTTT	CSVVEGGNTEAFF
NA	TRBV6-5	TRBJ2-7	NA	TGTGCCAGCAGTTTTTACAGGAGCTCCTACGAGCAGTGCTTC	CASSFYRSSYEQCF
TRBD2	TRBV6-4	TRBJ2-1	NA	TGTGCCAGCAGTGACTCAAGGACTAGCGGGGTTAATGAGCAGTTCTTC	CASSDSRTSGVNEQFF
TRBD1	TRBV19	TRBJ1-5	NA	TGTGCCAGTACCTACGGGACAGCGAACAATCAGCCCCAGCATTTT	CASTYGTANNQPQHF
TRBD1	TRBV5-1	TRBJ1-5	few	TGCGCCAGCAGCTTGGCTGGGACAGGGGCCGGACAGCCCCAGCATTTT	CASSLAGTGAGQPQHF
TRBD1	TRBV6-1	TRBJ2-7	once	TGTGCCAGCAGTGAAGGGGACAGGGAGGTCAACGAGCAGTACTTC	CASSEGDREVNEQYF
NA	TRBV6-4	TRBJ1-1	NA	TGTGCCAGCAGTGTGGGAGGGGGGAACACTGAAGCTTTCTTT	CASSVGGGNTEAFF
NA	TRBV14	TRBJ2-7	NA	TGTGCCAGCAGCCAAGATTTTAGGGGGTCCTACGAGCAGTACTTC	CASSQDFRGSYEQYF
NA	TRBV5-1	TRBJ2-7	NA	TGCGCCAGCAGCCCTGGGGCTATGGCGCAGTACTTC	CASSPGAMAQYF
NA	TRBV11-2	TRBJ1-3	once	TGTGCCAGCAGCTTAGCAGGCCTCTCTGGAAACACCATATATTTT	CASSLAGLSGNTIYF
NA	TRBV4-2	TRBJ1-6	NA	TGTGCCAGCAGTCCTAACCCCAGGACAGCCTATTCACCCCTCCACTTT	CASSPNPRTAYSPLHF
NA	TRBV11-2	TRBJ1-3	NA	TGTGCCAGCAGCCTAAAAAATACCATATATTTT	CASSLKNTIYF
NA	TRBV9	TRBJ1-2	NA	TGTGCCAGCAGCGCGACAGGTACCAACTATGGCTACACCTTC	CASSATGTNYGYTF